Below are 25 T cell receptor beta chains sequenced from a single sample in a study of beta chain features in type 1 diabetes. All of the isolated RNA was reverse transcribed, so expressed TCRB transcripts were sequenced. TCRdb keeps only in-frame clones here, not all; method: immunoSEQ multiplex PCR. This table holds more than 85,000 clones, about two fifths found once. The sequencing sample was made of stem cell memory CD4+ T cells from blood. All receptors come from a woman aged 18-29 years in good health.

This clone was seen more than once but under ten times. The chain combines TRBV25-1 with TRBJ2-3; 14 bases agree with TRBD2. Germline CDR1 and CDR2: MGHDK and SYGVNS. The J segment lost 6 bases and the V segment lost 5 bases, leaving 10 bases of the junction unmatched. This CDR3 region has 17 residues. CDR3 amino acids: CASSPTSGRALKDTQYF. The CDR3 DNA follows: TGTGCCAGCAGTCCGACTAGCGGGAGGGCCCTCAAGGATACGCAGTATTTT.

This clone was detected a few times. J is TRBJ1-2 and V is TRBV19; 8 nucleotides match TRBD1. CDR1 is LNHDA and CDR2 is SQIVND in the germline V gene (reference sequence). This CDR3 is 14 amino acids long. J lost 1 base, V lost 6 bases, and 4 bases had no gene match. The CDR3, as DNA: TGTGCCAGTAGCCGGGGACAGGTTAACTATGGCTACACCTTC. As protein: CASSRGQVNYGYTF.

This clone turned up a few times. The chain is built from TRBV5-6 and TRBJ1-2; no definite D call. Trimming removed 5 bases from V and 4 bases from J, with 15 bases in between. Germline CDR1 SGHDT, CDR2 YYEEEE. This CDR3 spans 14 amino acids. The CDR3 coding sequence is TGTGCCAGCAGAAACGATGGGCGCATCTATGGCTACACCTTC. Translation gives CASRNDGRIYGYTF.

This clone turned up a few times. The J gene is TRBJ1-4, the V gene TRBV5-1; no clear D. V was pared by 0 bases and J by 4 bases, with 10 bases between. The CDR3 has 15 residues. CDR1 and CDR2 from the germline V gene are SGHRS and YFSETQ. The CDR3 coding sequence is TGCGCCAGCAGCTTGGGTCGGGAGTTTAATGAAAAACTGTTTTTT. Protein product: CASSLGREFNEKLFF.

This clone was recorded a few times. The CDR3 DNA is TGCGCCAGCAGCCAGGTTCCGGGACAGGGAACTAATGAAAAACTGTTTTTT. Translation gives CASSQVPGQGTNEKLFF. The V gene is TRBV4-1, the J gene TRBJ1-4, with 9 bases aligning to TRBD1. The CDR3 extends over 17 amino acids. V was clipped by 3 bases and J by 1 base; unmatched bases: 6. CDR1 and CDR2 (germline): MGHRA, YSYEKL.

This clone turned up a few times. The genes are TRBV7-2 and TRBJ1-3; no reliable D call. This CDR3 has 15 amino acids. Germline V lookup: CDR1 SGHTA, CDR2 FQGNSA. The V and J ends lost 0 bases and 2 bases respectively, with 8 bases between them. CDR3 coding DNA: TGTGCCAGCAGCTTAGCGTCCTACCCTGGAAACACCATATATTTT. Translation: CASSLASYPGNTIYF.

The J gene is TRBJ2-7, the V gene TRBV11-2, with 10 positions matching TRBD2. J lost 1 base, V lost 4 bases, and 7 bases had no gene match. Per the germline V gene, CDR1 is SGHAT and CDR2 is FQNNGV. The CDR3 contains 16 residues. CDR3 nucleotide sequence: TGTGCCAGCAGCTCGTGGGGACTAGCGCTATCCTACGAGCAGTACTTC. Residues: CASSSWGLALSYEQYF.

V usage is TRBV6-5 and J usage is TRBJ1-3, with D perhaps matching TRBD1 (5 bases). With 8 bases removed from V and 0 bases from J, the gap between germline ends came to 11 bases. Looked up from germline, CDR1 is MNHEY and CDR2 is SVGAGI. The CDR3 length is 14 residues. The CDR3 DNA sequence: TGTGCCAGCGCCCGCGGGGCCTCTGGAAACACCATATATTTT. Translated: CASARGASGNTIYF.

The CDR3 bases are TGTGCCAGCAGTGATGCGGACAGGCAGTACGAGCAGTACTTC. It specifies CASSDADRQYEQYF. The chain employs TRBV28 and TRBJ2-7; 7 bases agree with TRBD1. The germline CDR1 and CDR2 sequences are MDHEN and SYDVKM. The CDR3 covers 14 residues. After removal of 5 bases from V and 4 bases from J, the junction contained 8 bases not matched to a gene.

The gene calls are TRBV28 and TRBJ1-2; TRBD1 might be the D (5 bases). The CDR3 covers 14 residues. Trimming stripped 4 bases from V and 7 bases from J, with 16 bases between. The germline CDR1 and CDR2 sequences are MDHEN and SYDVKM. CDR3 in amino acids: CASSSPGRGSGYTF. The CDR3 nucleotides are TGTGCCAGCAGTTCCCCGGGACGGGGGTCTGGCTACACCTTC.

The V call is TRBV4-2, the J call TRBJ2-1, with TRBD2 matching over 7 bases. With 3 bases clipped from V and 8 bases from J, the junction kept 13 bases outside the gene matches. This CDR3 has 16 residues. Germline V gene data show CDR1 as LGHNA and CDR2 as YNFKEQ. Here the CDR3 reads CASSQGSALGRDEQFF. In DNA form, the CDR3 reads TGTGCCAGCAGCCAGGGGAGTGCCCTGGGGAGGGATGAGCAGTTCTTC.

The gene calls are TRBV5-6 and TRBJ1-5, with 10 bases matching TRBD1. Germline loops: CDR1 SGHDT, CDR2 YYEEEE. The CDR3 loop spans 17 amino acids. The junction had 10 bases not matched to a gene; V was cut back by 1 base and J by 6 bases. The CDR3 spells CASSLSRQGARGQPQHF. The CDR3 DNA is TGTGCCAGCAGCTTGTCGAGACAGGGGGCGAGAGGTCAGCCCCAGCATTTT.

The chain carries TRBV20-1 and TRBJ1-5; D remains ambiguous. The CDR3 extends over 11 amino acids. Trimming left V 0 bases short and J 7 bases short, with 4 bases between. Germline CDR1 reads DFQATT; CDR2 reads SNEGSKA (reference sequence). The CDR3 here is CSARDQQPQHF. The CDR3 DNA sequence: TGCAGTGCTAGAGATCAACAGCCCCAGCATTTT.

The rearrangement joins TRBV18 to TRBJ2-1; no clear D gene. In germline, CDR1 is KGHSH, CDR2 LQKENI. V was shortened by 0 bases and J by 3 bases, with 15 bases between the two germline ends. This CDR3 contains 17 residues. The chain's CDR3 is CASSPPRLLRLYNEQFF. The DNA of the CDR3 is TGTGCCAGCTCACCACCGAGGCTGCTACGCCTCTACAATGAGCAGTTCTTC.

The V call is TRBV7-9, the J call TRBJ1-1; a weak D match, TRBD1 (5 bases). Germline V gene data show CDR1 as SEHNR and CDR2 as FQNEAQ (reference sequence). V was shortened by 1 base and J by 3 bases, with 12 bases between the two germline ends. CDR3 size: 15 residues. The DNA for the CDR3 is TGTGCCAGCAGCTTAGTCGGCGGGGGGGACACTGAAGCTTTCTTT. Protein: CASSLVGGGDTEAFF.

This clone was recorded a few times. The rearrangement uses TRBV7-2 and TRBJ1-2; D is ambiguous. V lost 2 bases and J lost 4, with 14 bases in between. CDR3 length equals 15 residues. Per the germline V gene, CDR1 is SGHTA and CDR2 is FQGNSA. For the CDR3, the DNA is TGTGCCAGCAGCTTAACTAGCAACTTAGGCTATGGCTACACCTTC. It translates to CASSLTSNLGYGYTF. Full variable domain (missing parts from reference TRBV7-2 and TRBJ1-2): GAGVSQSPSNKVTEKGKDVELRCDPISGHTALYWYRQSLGQGLEFLIYFQGNSAPDKSGLPSDRFSAERTGGSVSTLTIQRTQQEDSAVYLCASSLTSNLGYGYTFGSGTRLTVV.

The CDR3 DNA reads as TGTGCCATCAGTGAGGGTCTAGCGGGGAGTTTTCAAGAGACCCAGTACTTC. Protein product: CAISEGLAGSFQETQYF. V is TRBV10-3 and J is TRBJ2-5; 9 bases are a match to TRBD2. The CDR3 runs 17 residues. Germline loops: CDR1 ENHRY, CDR2 SYGVKD. V was clipped by 2 bases and J by 2 bases; unmatched bases: 9.

Notes on this clone: The junction differs from germline at one of its ends, possibly a read error. The rearrangement joins TRBV27 to TRBJ2-3; no clear D. Per germline, CDR1 MNHEY and CDR2 SMNVEV (reference sequence). The CDR3 contains 14 residues. The DNA for the CDR3 is TGTGCCAGCAGTTCCCGACCAAGCACAGATACGCAATATTTT. Its translation: CASSSRPSTDTQYF.

The chain is built from TRBV29-1 and TRBJ1-1, with D maybe TRBD1 (5 bases). V was clipped by 8 bases and J by 1 base, with 14 bases between them. Germline CDR1 SQVTM, CDR2 ANQGSEA. The CDR3 contains 13 residues. The CDR3 here is CSNFRTGNTEAFF. CDR3 in DNA: TGCAGCAACTTCCGAACAGGGAACACTGAAGCTTTCTTT.

This chain uses TRBV6-5 with TRBJ1-1; D ambiguous. The CDR3 consists of 13 residues. The germline V and J ends were trimmed by 4 bases and 2 bases, with 8 bases remaining between them. Germline CDR1 is MNHEY and CDR2 is SVGAGI. The CDR3 region has the DNA TGTGCCAGCAGTTCCCAGATTAACACTGAAGCTTTCTTT. Amino acids: CASSSQINTEAFF.

The chain carries TRBV2 and TRBJ1-2; possibly TRBD1 for D (6 bases). The CDR3 is made up of 15 amino acids. The V gene's germline CDR1 is SNHLY and CDR2 FYNNEI. V shed 2 bases and J shed 6 bases, with 16 bases lying between them. CDR3 residues: CASSETASGAHGYTF. The CDR3 DNA sequence: TGTGCCAGCAGTGAAACCGCCTCAGGGGCCCATGGCTACACCTTC.

The chain combines TRBV7-2 with TRBJ2-7; D gene ambiguous. The CDR3 contains 15 residues. V lost 5 bases, J lost 0 bases, and 14 bases lay in between. The germline V gene has CDR1 SGHTA and CDR2 FQGNSA. This CDR3 reads CASSPHTVNSYEQYF. In DNA form, the CDR3 reads TGTGCCAGCAGCCCCCATACGGTTAACTCCTACGAGCAGTACTTC.

The chain employs TRBV19 and TRBJ1-1; 10 nucleotides match TRBD1. Germline CDR1 reads LNHDA; CDR2 reads SQIVND (reference sequence). The CDR3 spans 15 residues. V lost 5 bases, J lost 4 bases, and 7 bases stayed unmatched. As DNA, the CDR3 is TGTGCCAGTAGTCCCAGGACAGGGGGAGGCACTGAAGCTTTCTTT. Translating it yields CASSPRTGGGTEAFF.

On this clone: This specimen includes other DNA sequences encoding the same CDR3. This chain links TRBV19 with TRBJ2-7; no definite D call. The germline V and J ends were trimmed by 1 base and 3 bases, with 7 bases remaining between them. This CDR3 has 13 amino acids. Germline V CDR1 and CDR2: LNHDA, SQIVND (reference sequence). CDR3 coding DNA: TGTGCCAGTAGTATAGGCAGAAACTACGAGCAGTACTTC. Protein product: CASSIGRNYEQYF. Complete variable domain (other parts from reference TRBV19 and TRBJ2-7): DGGITQSPKYLFRKEGQNVTLSCEQNLNHDAMYWYRQDPGQGLRLIYYSQIVNDFQKGDIAEGYSVSREKKESFPLTVTSAQKNPTAFYLCASSIGRNYEQYFGPGTRLTVT.

The chain joins TRBV5-1 to TRBJ2-5, with D hard to call. Germline V lookup: CDR1 SGHRS, CDR2 YFSETQ. The V end lost 0 bases, the J end lost 1 base, and 7 bases lay between the germline ends. This CDR3 has 14 residues. This chain's CDR3 is CASSLVPGQETQYF. CDR3 nucleotides: TGCGCCAGCAGCTTGGTGCCAGGCCAAGAGACCCAGTACTTC. Variable domain in full (rest from reference TRBV5-1 and TRBJ2-5): KAGVTQTPRYLIKTRGQQVTLSCSPISGHRSVSWYQQTPGQGLQFLFEYFSETQRNKGNFPGRFSGRQFSNSRSEMNVSTLELGDSALYLCASSLVPGQETQYFGPGTRLLVL.